The sequence of this TCR beta chain was determined in a study of control samples from healthy donors and cancer patients. Profiled with immunoSEQ multiplex PCR; TCRdb holds only in-frame clones, not every one. The profile shows some 120,000 clones, just under 95% of them singletons. The ends were cut back, 0 bases at V and 8 bases at J, with 22 bases in the middle. This CDR3 contains 17 residues. Germline CDR1 reads GTSNPN; CDR2 reads SVGIG (reference sequence). The source is a young man in good health. The chain combines TRBV30 with TRBJ1-4; D is perhaps TRBD1 (5 bases). The sample consisted of blood. The CDR3 spells CAWSVGTTWGMREKLFF. In DNA, the CDR3 is TGTGCCTGGAGTGTCGGGACTACGTGGGGTATGAGGGAAAAACTGTTTTTT.